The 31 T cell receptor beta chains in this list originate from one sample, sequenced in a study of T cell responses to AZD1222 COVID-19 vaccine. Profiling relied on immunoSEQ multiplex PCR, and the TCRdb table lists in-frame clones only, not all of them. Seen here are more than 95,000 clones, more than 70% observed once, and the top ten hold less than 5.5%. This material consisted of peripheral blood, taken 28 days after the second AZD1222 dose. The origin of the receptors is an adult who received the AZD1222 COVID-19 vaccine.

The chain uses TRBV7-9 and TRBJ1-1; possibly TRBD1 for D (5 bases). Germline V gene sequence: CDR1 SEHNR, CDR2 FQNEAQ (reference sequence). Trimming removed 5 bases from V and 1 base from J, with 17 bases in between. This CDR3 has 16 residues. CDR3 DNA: TGTGCCAGCAGCCCTGGTCTAGGGACGGGGAACACTGAAGCTTTCTTT. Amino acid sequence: CASSPGLGTGNTEAFF.

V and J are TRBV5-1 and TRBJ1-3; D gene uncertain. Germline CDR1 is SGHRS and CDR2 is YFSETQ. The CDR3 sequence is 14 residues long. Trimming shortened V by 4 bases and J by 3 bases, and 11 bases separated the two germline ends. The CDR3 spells CASSSQRGGNTIYF. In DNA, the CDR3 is TGCGCCAGCAGCAGCCAAAGAGGTGGAAACACCATATATTTT.

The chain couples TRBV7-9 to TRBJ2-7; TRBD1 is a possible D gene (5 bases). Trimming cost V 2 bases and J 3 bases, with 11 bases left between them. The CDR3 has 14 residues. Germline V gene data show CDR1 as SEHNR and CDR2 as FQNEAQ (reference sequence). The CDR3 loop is CASSLLAGLYEQYF. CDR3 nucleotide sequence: TGTGCCAGCAGCTTATTGGCAGGGCTCTACGAGCAGTACTTC. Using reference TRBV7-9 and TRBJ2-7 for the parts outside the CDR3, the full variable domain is DTGVSQNPRHKITKRGQNVTFRCDPISEHNRLYWYRQTLGQGPEFLTYFQNEAQLEKSRLLSDRFSAERPKGSFSTLEIQRTEQGDSAMYLCASSLLAGLYEQYFGPGTRLTVT.

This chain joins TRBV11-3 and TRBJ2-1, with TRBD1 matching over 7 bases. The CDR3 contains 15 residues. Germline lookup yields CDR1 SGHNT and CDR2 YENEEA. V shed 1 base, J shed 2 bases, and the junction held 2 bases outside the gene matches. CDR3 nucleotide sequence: TGTGCCAGCAGCTTAGGACAGGGAGCCTACAATGAGCAGTTCTTC. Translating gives CASSLGQGAYNEQFF. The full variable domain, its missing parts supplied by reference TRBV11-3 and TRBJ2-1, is EAGVVQSPRYKIIEKKQPVAFWCNPISGHNTLYWYLQNLGQGPELLIRYENEEAVDDSQLPKDRFSAERLKGVDSTLKIQPAELGDSAVYLCASSLGQGAYNEQFFGPGTRLTVL.

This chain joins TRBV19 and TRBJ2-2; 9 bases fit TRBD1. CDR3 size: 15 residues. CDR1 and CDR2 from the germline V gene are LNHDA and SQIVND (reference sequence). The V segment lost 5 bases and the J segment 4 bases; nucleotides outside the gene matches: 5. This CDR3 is CASSPRDRATGELFF. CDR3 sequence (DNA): TGTGCCAGTAGTCCCCGGGACAGGGCCACCGGGGAGCTGTTTTTT. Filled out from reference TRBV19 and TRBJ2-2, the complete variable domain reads DGGITQSPKYLFRKEGQNVTLSCEQNLNHDAMYWYRQDPGQGLRLIYYSQIVNDFQKGDIAEGYSVSREKKESFPLTVTSAQKNPTAFYLCASSPRDRATGELFFGEGSRLTVL.

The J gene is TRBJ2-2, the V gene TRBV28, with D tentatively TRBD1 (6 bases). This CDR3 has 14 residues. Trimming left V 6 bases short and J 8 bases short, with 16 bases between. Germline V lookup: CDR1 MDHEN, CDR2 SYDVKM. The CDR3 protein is CASRKQGRGGELFF. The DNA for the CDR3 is TGTGCCAGCAGAAAACAGGGACGGGGTGGGGAGCTGTTTTTT.

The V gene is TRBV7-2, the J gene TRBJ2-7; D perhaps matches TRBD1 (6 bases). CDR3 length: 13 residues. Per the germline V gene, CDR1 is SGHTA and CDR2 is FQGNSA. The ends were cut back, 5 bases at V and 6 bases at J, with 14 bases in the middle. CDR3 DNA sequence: TGTGCCAGCAGCATGGACAGCGATTCCGAGCAGTACTTC. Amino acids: CASSMDSDSEQYF. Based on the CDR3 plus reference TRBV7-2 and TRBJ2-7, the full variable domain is GAGVSQSPSNKVTEKGKDVELRCDPISGHTALYWYRQSLGQGLEFLIYFQGNSAPDKSGLPSDRFSAERTGGSVSTLTIQRTQQEDSAVYLCASSMDSDSEQYFGPGTRLTVT.

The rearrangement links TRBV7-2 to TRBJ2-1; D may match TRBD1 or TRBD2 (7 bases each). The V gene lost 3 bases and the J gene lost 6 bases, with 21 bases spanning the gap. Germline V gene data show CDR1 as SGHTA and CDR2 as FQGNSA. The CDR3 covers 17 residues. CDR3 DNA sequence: TGTGCCAGCAGCTTTACTGGGGGGGGACAGCCTCTCAATGAGCAGTTCTTC. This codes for CASSFTGGGQPLNEQFF.

For the CDR3, the DNA is TGTGCCAGCAGTTTTTTGGGACAGGGGGCCCATGAGCAGTTCTTC. As protein: CASSFLGQGAHEQFF. The rearrangement links TRBV27 to TRBJ2-1; TRBD1 matches at 12 bases. Germline-derived CDR1 and CDR2 are MNHEY and SMNVEV (reference sequence). V shed 3 bases and J 8 bases; nucleotides not matched to a gene: 5. This CDR3 contains 15 residues.

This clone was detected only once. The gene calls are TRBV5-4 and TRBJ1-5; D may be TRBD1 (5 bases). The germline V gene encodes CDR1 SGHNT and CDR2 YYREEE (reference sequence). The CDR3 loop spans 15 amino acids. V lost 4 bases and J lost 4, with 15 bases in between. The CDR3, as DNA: TGTGCCAGCAGCCGTTGGGGCAGTATAAATCAGCCCCAGCATTTT. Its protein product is CASSRWGSINQPQHF.

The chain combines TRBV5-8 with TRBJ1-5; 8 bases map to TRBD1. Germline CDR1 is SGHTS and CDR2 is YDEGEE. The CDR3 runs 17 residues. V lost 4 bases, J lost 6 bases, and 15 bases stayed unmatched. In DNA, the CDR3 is TGTGCCAGCAGCCCTGAGTTGGGACAGGCGGGCGGTCAGCCCCAGCATTTT. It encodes CASSPELGQAGGQPQHF.

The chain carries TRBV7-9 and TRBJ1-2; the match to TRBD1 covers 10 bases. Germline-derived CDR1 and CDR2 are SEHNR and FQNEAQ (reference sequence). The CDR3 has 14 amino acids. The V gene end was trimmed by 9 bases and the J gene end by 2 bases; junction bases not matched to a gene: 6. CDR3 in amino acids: CASLRGQGNYGYTF. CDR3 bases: TGTGCCAGTCTTCGGGGACAGGGGAACTATGGCTACACCTTC.

The CDR3 DNA is TGTGCCAGCAGTGACCGACTGGTATCCTACAATGAGCAGTTCTTC. Encoded protein: CASSDRLVSYNEQFF. The chain couples TRBV6-2 or TRBV6-3 to TRBJ2-1; unclear D gene. Trimming removed 5 bases from V and 1 base from J, with 12 bases in between. CDR3 length equals 15 residues. CDR1 and CDR2 from the germline V gene are MNHEY and SVGEGT.

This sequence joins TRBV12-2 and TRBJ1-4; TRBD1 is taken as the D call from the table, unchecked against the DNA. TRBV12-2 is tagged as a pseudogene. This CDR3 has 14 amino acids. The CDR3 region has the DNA TGTGCAAGTCGCCAAACCGGACAGGCAGGAAAACTGTTTTTT. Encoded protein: CASRQTGQAGKLFF.

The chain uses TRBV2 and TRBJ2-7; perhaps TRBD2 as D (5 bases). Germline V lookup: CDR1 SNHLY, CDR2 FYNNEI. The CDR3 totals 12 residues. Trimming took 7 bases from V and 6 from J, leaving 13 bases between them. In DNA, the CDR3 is TGTGCCAGCAACTTTCGGGGAAGCGAGCAGTACTTC. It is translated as CASNFRGSEQYF. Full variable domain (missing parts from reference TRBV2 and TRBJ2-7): EPEVTQTPSHQVTQMGQEVILRCVPISNHLYFYWYRQILGQKVEFLVSFYNNEISEKSEIFDDQFSVERPDGSNFTLKIRSTKLEDSAMYFCASNFRGSEQYFGPGTRLTVT.

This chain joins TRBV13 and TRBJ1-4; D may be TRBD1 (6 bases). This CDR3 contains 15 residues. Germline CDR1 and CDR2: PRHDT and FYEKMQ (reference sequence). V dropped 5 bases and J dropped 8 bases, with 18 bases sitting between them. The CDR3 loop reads CASSVVGDKREKLFF. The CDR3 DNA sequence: TGTGCCAGCAGCGTAGTGGGGGACAAACGGGAAAAACTGTTTTTT.

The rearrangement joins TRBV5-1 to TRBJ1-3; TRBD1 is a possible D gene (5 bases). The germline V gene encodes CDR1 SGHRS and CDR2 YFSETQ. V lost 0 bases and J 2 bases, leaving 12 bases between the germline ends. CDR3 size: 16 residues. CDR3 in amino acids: CASSLAGGEPGNTIYF. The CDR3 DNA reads TGCGCCAGCAGCTTGGCTGGAGGGGAGCCTGGAAACACCATATATTTT.

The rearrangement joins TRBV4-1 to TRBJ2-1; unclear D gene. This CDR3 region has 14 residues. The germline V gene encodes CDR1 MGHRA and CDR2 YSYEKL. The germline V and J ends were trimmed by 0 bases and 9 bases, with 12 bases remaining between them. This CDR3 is CASSQEELTGEQFF. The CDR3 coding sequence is TGCGCCAGCAGCCAAGAAGAGCTAACGGGTGAGCAGTTCTTC.

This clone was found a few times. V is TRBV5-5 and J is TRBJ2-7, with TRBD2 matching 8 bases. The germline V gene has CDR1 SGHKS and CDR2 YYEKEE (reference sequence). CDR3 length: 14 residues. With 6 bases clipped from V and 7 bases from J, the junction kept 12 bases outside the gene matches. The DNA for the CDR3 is TGTGCCAGCATCTCGAGCGGGGGAATTAATGAGCAGTACTTC. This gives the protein CASISSGGINEQYF. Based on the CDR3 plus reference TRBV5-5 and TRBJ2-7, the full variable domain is DAGVTQSPTHLIKTRGQQVTLRCSPISGHKSVSWYQQVLGQGPQFIFQYYEKEERGRGNFPDRFSARQFPNYSSELNVNALLLGDSALYLCASISSGGINEQYFGPGTRLTVT.

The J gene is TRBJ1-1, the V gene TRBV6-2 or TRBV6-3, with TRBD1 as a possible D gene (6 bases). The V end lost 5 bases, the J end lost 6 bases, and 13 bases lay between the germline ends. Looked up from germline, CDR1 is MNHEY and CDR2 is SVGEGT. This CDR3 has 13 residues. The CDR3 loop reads CASSVRTVAEAFF. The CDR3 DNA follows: TGTGCCAGCAGTGTGCGGACAGTTGCTGAAGCTTTCTTT.

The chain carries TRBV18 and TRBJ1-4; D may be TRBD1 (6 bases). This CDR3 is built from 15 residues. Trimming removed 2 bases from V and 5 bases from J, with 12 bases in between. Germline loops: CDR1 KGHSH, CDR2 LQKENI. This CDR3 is CASSPAKGQNEKLFF. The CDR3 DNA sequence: TGTGCCAGCTCACCAGCCAAAGGACAGAATGAAAAACTGTTTTTT.

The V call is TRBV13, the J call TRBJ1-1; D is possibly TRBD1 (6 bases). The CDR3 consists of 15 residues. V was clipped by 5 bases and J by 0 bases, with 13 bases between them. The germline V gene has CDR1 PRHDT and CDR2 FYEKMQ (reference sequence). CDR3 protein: CASSPQGTMNTEAFF. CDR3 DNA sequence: TGTGCCAGCAGCCCACAGGGTACAATGAACACTGAAGCTTTCTTT. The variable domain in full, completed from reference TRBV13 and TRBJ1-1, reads AAGVIQSPRHLIKEKRETATLKCYPIPRHDTVYWYQQGPGQDPQFLISFYEKMQSDKGSIPDRFSAQQFSDYHSELNMSSLELGDSALYFCASSPQGTMNTEAFFGQGTRLTVV.

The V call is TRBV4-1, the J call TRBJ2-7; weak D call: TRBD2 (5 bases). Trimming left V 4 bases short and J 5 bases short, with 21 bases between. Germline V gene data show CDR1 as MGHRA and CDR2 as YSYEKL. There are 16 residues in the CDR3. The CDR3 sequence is CASSPPPGTTIHEQYF. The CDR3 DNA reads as TGCGCCAGCAGCCCCCCACCGGGAACTACTATCCACGAGCAGTACTTC.

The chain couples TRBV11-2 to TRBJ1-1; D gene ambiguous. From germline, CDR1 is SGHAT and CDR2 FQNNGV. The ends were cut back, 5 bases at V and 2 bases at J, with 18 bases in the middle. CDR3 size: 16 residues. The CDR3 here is CASSPGLGYFNTEAFF. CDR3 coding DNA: TGTGCCAGCAGCCCAGGCCTAGGGTACTTTAACACTGAAGCTTTCTTT.

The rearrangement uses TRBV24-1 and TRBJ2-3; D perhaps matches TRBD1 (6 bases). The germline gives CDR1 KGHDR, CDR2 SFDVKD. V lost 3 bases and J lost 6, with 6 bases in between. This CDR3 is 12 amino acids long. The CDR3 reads CATSDRGDTQYF. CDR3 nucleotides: TGTGCCACCAGTGATAGGGGGGATACGCAGTATTTT.

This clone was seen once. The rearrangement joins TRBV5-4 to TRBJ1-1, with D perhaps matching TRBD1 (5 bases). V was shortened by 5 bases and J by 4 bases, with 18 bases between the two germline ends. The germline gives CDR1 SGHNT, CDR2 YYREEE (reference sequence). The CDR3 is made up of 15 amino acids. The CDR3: CASSRPGASGTEAFF. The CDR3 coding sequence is TGTGCCAGCAGTCGGCCCGGGGCCTCGGGCACTGAAGCTTTCTTT.

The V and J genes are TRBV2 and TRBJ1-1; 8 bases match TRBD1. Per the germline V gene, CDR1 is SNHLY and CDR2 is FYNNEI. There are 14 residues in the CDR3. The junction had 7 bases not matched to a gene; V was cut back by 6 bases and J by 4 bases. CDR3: CASREQGVSTEAFF. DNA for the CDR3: TGTGCCAGCAGGGAACAGGGGGTGAGCACTGAAGCTTTCTTT. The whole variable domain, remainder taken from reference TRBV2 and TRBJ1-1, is EPEVTQTPSHQVTQMGQEVILRCVPISNHLYFYWYRQILGQKVEFLVSFYNNEISEKSEIFDDQFSVERPDGSNFTLKIRSTKLEDSAMYFCASREQGVSTEAFFGQGTRLTVV.

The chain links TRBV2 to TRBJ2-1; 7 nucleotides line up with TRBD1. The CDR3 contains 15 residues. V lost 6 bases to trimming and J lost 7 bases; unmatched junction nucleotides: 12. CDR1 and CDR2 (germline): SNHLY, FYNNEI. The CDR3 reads CASRGTALGGNEQFF. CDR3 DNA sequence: TGTGCCAGCAGGGGGACAGCTTTAGGGGGTAATGAGCAGTTCTTC.

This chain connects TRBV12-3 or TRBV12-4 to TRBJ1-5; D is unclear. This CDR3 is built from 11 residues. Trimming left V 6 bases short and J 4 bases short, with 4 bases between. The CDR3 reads CASSLNQPQHF. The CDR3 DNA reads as TGTGCCAGCAGCCTAAATCAGCCCCAGCATTTT.

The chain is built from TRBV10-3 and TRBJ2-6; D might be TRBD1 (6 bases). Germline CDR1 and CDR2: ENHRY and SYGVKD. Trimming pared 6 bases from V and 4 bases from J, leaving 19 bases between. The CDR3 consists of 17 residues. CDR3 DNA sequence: TGTGCCATCAGCGGAGGAACAGGGCAACCCGGGGCCAACGTCCTGACTTTC. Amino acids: CAISGGTGQPGANVLTF.

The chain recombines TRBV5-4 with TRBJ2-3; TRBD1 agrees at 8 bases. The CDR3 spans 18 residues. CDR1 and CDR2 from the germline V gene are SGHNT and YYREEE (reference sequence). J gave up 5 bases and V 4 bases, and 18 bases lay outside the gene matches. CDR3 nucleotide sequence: TGTGCCAGCAGCAATCGTCTTCTTGCGGGCACAGGGGGAGATACGCAGTATTTT. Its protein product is CASSNRLLAGTGGDTQYF.